This TCR beta chain emerged from a study of beta chain features in type 1 diabetes. About the study: Similarity in age, gender and cell yields was seen between patients and healthy donors. Study-wide findings and caveats: Among all four CD4+ subsets, Type 1 diabetes patients had TCRB CDR3s that were moderately but significantly shorter.

Reverse transcription of all isolated RNA meant that expressed TCRB transcripts were sequenced. This table comes from immunoSEQ multiplex PCR, and its TCRdb copy is limited to in-frame clones, with some not included. The sample holds around 130,000 clones, around 8.8% seen once. The CDR3 sequence is 15 residues long. Trimming took 0 bases from V and 6 from J; bases not matched to a gene: 6. In germline, CDR1 is SGHNT, CDR2 YYREEE (reference sequence). Concerning this clone itself: Antigen unknown.

This clonotype originated in a man between 25 and 39 years old with type 1 diabetes. The sequenced material came from central memory CD4+ T cells from blood. The chain carries TRBV5-4 and TRBJ2-1; 7 bases fit TRBD2. CDR3 residues: CASSLVASGGNEQFF. The CDR3, as DNA: TGTGCCAGCAGCTTGGTAGCTAGCGGAGGCAATGAGCAGTTCTTC.